Listed below are T cell receptor beta chains from one sample, sequenced in a study of blood T cells in healthy people across ages. TCRdb recomputed calls from the 5' RACE reads with MiXCR, one row per CDR3 protein. The profile covers 550,000 to 700,000 distinct CDR3 sequences, with about 26% appearing a single time and about 18% taken by the ten largest. Input material: blood. The receptors come from a woman in her 70s in good health. Both conserved end residues are part of each CDR3. Fields, in order: V gene, clone size, D gene, J gene, CDR3 DNA, CDR3 protein. D genes are given only for firm matches. A clone size is listed for some rows: how often the clone was seen (once, few, many), or a class if it is expanded.

>TRBV20-1|NA|TRBD2|TRBJ2-1
TGCAGTGCTCCCCCCCGGGGGGGGCCTATAAATGAGCAGTTCTTC
CSAPPRGGPINEQFF
>TRBV6-2/TRBV6-3|few|TRBD2|TRBJ2-3
TGCGCCAGCGGGGCGAGACGCAGGCCTAGCGGGGGGCCTGACCAGCTGAATACGCAGTATTTT
CASGARRRPSGGPDQLNTQYF
>TRBV18|few|NA|TRBJ2-7
TGTGCCAGCTCACAACTCCTCCAGCACGAGCAGTACTTC
CASSQLLQHEQYF
>TRBV4-2|NA|NA|TRBJ2-5
TGTGCCAGCAGCCAAGATATGCCAGGGGCAGAGACCCAGTACTTC
CASSQDMPGAETQYF
>TRBV7-9|NA|NA|TRBJ2-1
TGTGCCAGCAGCTCCGTGGAGATAACATACAATGAGCAGTTCTTC
CASSSVEITYNEQFF
>TRBV24-1|NA|NA|TRBJ2-3
TGTGCCACCAGTGATTGGGACAGCACAGATACGCAGTATTTT
CATSDWDSTDTQYF
>TRBV5-1|NA|NA|TRBJ2-7
TGCACCAGCAGCTCCCGGACAGCCAGCTCCTACGAGCAGTACTTC
CTSSSRTASSYEQYF
>TRBV7-9|NA|NA|TRBJ1-6
TGTGCCAGCAGCTTCCGTATGAGCTCCTATAATTCACCCCTCCACTTT
CASSFRMSSYNSPLHF
>TRBV9|once|NA|TRBJ1-6
TGTGCCAGCAGCGTAGATCAGGATACCAATTCACCCCTCCACTTT
CASSVDQDTNSPLHF
>TRBV20-1|many|NA|TRBJ1-1
TGCAGTGCTATTTTAGTAAAAGCCATGAACACTGAAGCTTTCTTT
CSAILVKAMNTEAFF
>TRBV4-2|NA|NA|TRBJ2-4
TGTGCCAGCAGCCAGGGGCAGGGAACCCTAGCCAAAAACATTCAGTACTTC
CASSQGQGTLAKNIQYF
>TRBV2|NA|NA|TRBJ1-1
TGTGCCAGCATAAGCCAACCAAACACTGAAGCTTTCTTT
CASISQPNTEAFF
>TRBV6-5|NA|TRBD1|TRBJ2-7
TGTGCCAGCAGAAAGCCGGGACAGGACTACGAGCAGTACTTC
CASRKPGQDYEQYF
>TRBV12-3/TRBV12-4|few|NA|TRBJ2-3
TGTGCCAGCAGTTATAGGGTGGGGGGTCGCACAGATACGCAGTATTTT
CASSYRVGGRTDTQYF
>TRBV21-1|few|NA|TRBJ1-1
TGTGCCAGCAGCAAATTCGGAGGCCCGGTTATGAACACTGAAGCTTTCTTT
CASSKFGGPVMNTEAFF
>TRBV7-9|NA|NA|TRBJ1-1
TGTGCCAGCAGCCTCCCAGAAACTGAAGCTTTCTTT
CASSLPETEAFF
>TRBV7-9|few|NA|TRBJ1-3
TGTGCCAGCAGCTTCCGACCACTGTCTCCCTCTGGAAACACCATATATTTT
CASSFRPLSPSGNTIYF
>TRBV28|NA|NA|TRBJ1-2
TGTGCCAGCACCCTCAGGGTAAACTATGGCTACACCTTC
CASTLRVNYGYTF
>TRBV6-4|few|NA|TRBJ2-3
TGTGCCAGCAGTGACCTCCAGGGGGGGGATACGCAGTATTTT
CASSDLQGGDTQYF
>TRBV4-2|few|TRBD1|TRBJ1-2
TGTGCCAGCAGCCAAGATCGAGGGGGCGGCTATGGCTACACCTTC
CASSQDRGGGYGYTF
>TRBV7-9|few|NA|TRBJ1-1
TGTGCCAGCAGCCCACAGGGAAAGGTCACTGAAGCTTTCTTT
CASSPQGKVTEAFF
>TRBV4-2|few|NA|TRBJ1-6
TGTGCCAGCAGCCAAGATTCGGTTAGGGCAGGGCGGAATTCACCCCTCCACTTT
CASSQDSVRAGRNSPLHF
>TRBV6-5|few|NA|TRBJ1-1
TGTGCCAGCAGTTACTCGAATGCGGTGAACACTGAAGCTTTCTTT
CASSYSNAVNTEAFF
>TRBV18|NA|NA|TRBJ2-7
TGTGCCAGCTCACCAAAAGTCCCGGGATCCTACGAGCAGTACTTC
CASSPKVPGSYEQYF
>TRBV29-1|NA|TRBD1|TRBJ2-7
TGCAGCGTTAAGCGGACAGGTCCTTCCTACGAGCAGTACTTC
CSVKRTGPSYEQYF
>TRBV18|NA|NA|TRBJ1-1
TGTGCCAGCTCACCGGGGGTTATGGGAGAAGCTTTCTTT
CASSPGVMGEAFF
>TRBV10-3|NA|NA|TRBJ2-1
TGTGCCATCAGTGAGTCGGACGTTAGTTTCTTC
CAISESDVSFF
>TRBV12-3/TRBV12-4|NA|TRBD2|TRBJ2-5
TGTGCCAGCAGTTTAGCGCTGGCTAGCGGGAGGATGACGGGAGAGACCCAGTACTTC
CASSLALASGRMTGETQYF
>TRBV20-1|NA|NA|TRBJ2-7
TGCAGTGCTAGACGGGTCGGGGGCCTAGACGGCGAGCAGTACTTC
CSARRVGGLDGEQYF
>TRBV20-1|NA|NA|TRBJ2-3
TGCAGTGCTGCCCCCCCGGGGGCCTCAGATACGCAGTATTTT
CSAAPPGASDTQYF
>TRBV20-1|NA|NA|TRBJ1-5
TGCAGTGCTAGCCCCACAGGGCACAATCAGCCCCAGCATTTT
CSASPTGHNQPQHF
>TRBV6-1|NA|NA|TRBJ1-4
TGTGCCAGCAGTCGACAGGTGGGAGCAACTAATGAAAAACTGTTTTTT
CASSRQVGATNEKLFF
>TRBV21-1|few|NA|TRBJ2-1
TGTGCCAGCTCCCCTCATAAGGAAGAGCAGTTCTTC
CASSPHKEEQFF
>TRBV12-3/TRBV12-4|few|NA|TRBJ2-2
TGTGCCAGCAGTTTTAGGTCAACGGGGGCCAACACCGGGGAGCTGTTTTTT
CASSFRSTGANTGELFF
>TRBV5-4|NA|NA|TRBJ1-2
TGTGCCAGCTCCCGAGGTCGGGGAGGGGAGGGCTACACCTTC
CASSRGRGGEGYTF
>TRBV9|NA|NA|TRBJ1-1
TGTGCCAGCAGCGTAGAGGTAGGGATGAACACTGAAGCTTTCTTT
CASSVEVGMNTEAFF
>TRBV12-3/TRBV12-4|few|NA|TRBJ2-1
TGTGCCAGCAGTTTCGTGGACAGCGGTGAGCAGTTCTTC
CASSFVDSGEQFF
>TRBV12-3/TRBV12-4|NA|NA|TRBJ2-7
TGTGCCAGCAGTCTTGACCTCCCCTACGAGCAGTACTTC
CASSLDLPYEQYF
>TRBV11-3|NA|NA|TRBJ2-7
TGTGCCAGCCTCGGTGAGCAGTACTTC
CASLGEQYF
>TRBV11-1|NA|NA|TRBJ1-1
TGTGCCAGCACCCTAGGGGCGGGTCCGAACACTGAAGCTTTCTTT
CASTLGAGPNTEAFF
>TRBV11-3|NA|NA|TRBJ2-7
TGTGCCAGCAGCCCTCCGGGACCAAGGGACGAGCAGTACTTC
CASSPPGPRDEQYF
>TRBV4-1|NA|NA|TRBJ2-5
TGCGCCAGCAGCCCCAATCAGCCTGGACAAGAGACCCAGTACTTC
CASSPNQPGQETQYF
>TRBV20-1|few|TRBD2|TRBJ2-3
TGCAGTGCCGGGACTAGACAGGATACGCAGTATTTT
CSAGTRQDTQYF
>TRBV9|NA|NA|TRBJ1-4
TGTGCCAGCAGCGTAGCCTCCGCAACTAATGAAAAACTGTTTTTT
CASSVASATNEKLFF
>TRBV12-3/TRBV12-4|many|NA|TRBJ1-2
TGTGCCAGCAGTCCCCTGGGACCGTCACACACCTTC
CASSPLGPSHTF
>TRBV6-1|NA|NA|TRBJ1-3
TGTGCCAGCAGTGAAGGCCCAGGACGGTTCTCTGGAAACACCATATATTTT
CASSEGPGRFSGNTIYF
>TRBV7-8|few|TRBD2|TRBJ2-1
TGTGCCAGCAGCTTAGCGCGTAGCGGGGGTGTCTCCTACAATGAGCAGTTCTTC
CASSLARSGGVSYNEQFF
>TRBV5-1|NA|TRBD2|TRBJ2-2
TGCGCCAGCAGTCTGCTGGTCGGGCCCGGGGGGACCGGGGAGCTGTTTTTT
CASSLLVGPGGTGELFF
>TRBV13|NA|NA|TRBJ1-5
TGTGCCAGCAGCTTCGGTCTACAGCCCCAGCATTTT
CASSFGLQPQHF
>TRBV3-1|NA|NA|TRBJ2-5
TGTGCCAGCAGCCAAGCTAGCGACGTCGTGAACTTC
CASSQASDVVNF
>TRBV7-2|few|NA|TRBJ1-2
TGTGCCTCCGAGGGGGTTCGGGGACAAGGCTACACCTTC
CASEGVRGQGYTF
>TRBV6-5|NA|NA|TRBJ2-7
TGTGCCAGCAGTTATAGGGGCGCATGGGACGAGCAGTACTTC
CASSYRGAWDEQYF
>TRBV20-1|NA|NA|TRBJ1-4
TGCAGTGCTAGAGAGTCAGGGTTTTGGCGGCCTAATGAAAAACTGTTTTTT
CSARESGFWRPNEKLFF
>TRBV12-5|few|NA|TRBJ1-4
TGTGCTAGTGGTTTGGGCGCCTCGGAACTGTTTTTT
CASGLGASELFF
>TRBV3-1|NA|NA|TRBJ2-7
TGTGCCAGCAGCCAAGGTTCTCAGGGGATTTTGTACGAGCAGTACTTC
CASSQGSQGILYEQYF
>TRBV6-2/TRBV6-3|NA|NA|TRBJ1-2
TGTGCCAGCAGAAGGGACGGTACTAACTATGGCTACACCTTC
CASRRDGTNYGYTF
>TRBV12-5|few|NA|TRBJ1-2
TGTGCTAGTGGTTTGGTCACTACACCACGAAACTATGGCTACACCTTC
CASGLVTTPRNYGYTF
>TRBV20-1|few|TRBD2|TRBJ2-1
TGCAGTGCTAGTGCGGCTAGCGGGAGGACGGCGGGTGAGCAGTTCTTC
CSASAASGRTAGEQFF
>TRBV11-2|few|NA|TRBJ2-5
TGTGCCAGCAGCTTCGAGTGGGGCGGGGCTCAAGAGACCCAGTACTTC
CASSFEWGGAQETQYF
>TRBV7-8|NA|NA|TRBJ1-4
TGTGCCAGCAGGGGGGTCGGAGCAACTAATGAAAAACTGTTTTTT
CASRGVGATNEKLFF